The 4 T cell receptor beta chains below were found in one sample sequenced in a study of liver allograft versus peripheral blood T cells. Study as a whole: Blood and transplanted-liver T cell receptor repertoires from recipients were compared.

TCRdb reprocessed the reads via MiXCR and lists one record per CDR3 protein. The table shows some 9,000 distinct CDR3 sequences, with under 20% occurring only once. These receptors all come from a human patient who had a liver transplant. Some T cells may be supplied by the graft donor.

This chain uses TRBV13 with TRBJ1-4, with unresolved D. The V gene's germline CDR1 is PRHDT and CDR2 FYEKMQ (reference sequence). The germline V and J ends were trimmed by 0 bases and 8 bases, with 7 bases remaining between them. There are 13 residues in the CDR3. CDR3 DNA sequence: TGTGCCAGCAGCTTAGGCTTGGAGGAAAAACTGTTTTTT. This sequence encodes CASSLGLEEKLFF.

By share, this clonotype ranks as medium-sized. The CDR3 loop is CASSIQGISTEAFF. CDR3 in DNA: TGTGCCAGCAGTATCCAGGGGATCAGCACTGAAGCTTTCTTT. The chain couples TRBV27 to TRBJ1-1; D is perhaps TRBD1 (6 bases). CDR1 is MNHEY, CDR2 SMNVEV, per germline (reference sequence). The CDR3 is 14 residues long. Trimming removed 5 bases from V and 4 bases from J, with 14 bases in between.

The chain recombines TRBV12-3 or TRBV12-4 with TRBJ1-2; no reliable D call. The CDR3 runs to 12 residues. V was pared by 2 bases and J by 7 bases, with 8 bases between. CDR3 sequence (DNA): TGTGCCAGCAGTTTAAATTCGGGTGGCTACACCTTC. It specifies CASSLNSGGYTF.

By proportion, this clonotype is medium-sized. This chain uses TRBV19 with TRBJ1-5; D remains unclear. Germline V gives CDR1 LNHDA, CDR2 SQIVND (reference sequence). The CDR3 contains 14 residues. With 6 bases removed from V and 4 bases from J, the gap between germline ends came to 13 bases. This CDR3 reads CASSLSRPNQPQHF. In nucleotides, the CDR3 is TGTGCCAGTAGCCTTAGCCGGCCTAATCAGCCCCAGCATTTT.